What follows are 9 T cell receptor beta chains derived from one specimen sequenced in a study of cytomegalovirus exposure and HLA in healthy donors. The PCR employed 60 Vbeta primers together with 13 Jbeta primers. TCRdb's copy holds only in-frame clones and misses some; the assay was immunoSEQ multiplex PCR. This table has approximately 190,000 clones, roughly 80% appearing once. Sequencing was done on a sample of PBMCs. Receptors originate from a woman between 18 and 29 years old in good health and CMV-seronegative.

This chain links TRBV30 with TRBJ2-1; 8 nucleotides match TRBD2. This CDR3 is 17 amino acids long. Germline lookup yields CDR1 GTSNPN and CDR2 SVGIG (reference sequence). V shed 0 bases, J shed 4 bases, and the junction held 11 bases outside the gene matches. CDR3: CAWSVALISGKYNEQFF. The DNA of the CDR3 is TGTGCCTGGAGTGTAGCGTTGATTAGCGGGAAATACAATGAGCAGTTCTTC.

This chain uses TRBV19 with TRBJ1-2; D may be TRBD1 (5 bases). The CDR3 extends over 14 amino acids. The germline V gene encodes CDR1 LNHDA and CDR2 SQIVND (reference sequence). V lost 2 bases and J lost 6, with 13 bases in between. The CDR3 reads CASSIQGRGDGYTF. The CDR3 nucleotides read TGTGCCAGTAGTATACAGGGAAGGGGCGATGGCTACACCTTC.

This clone was observed once. The chain combines TRBV30 with TRBJ2-2; 10 nucleotides match TRBD1. The CDR3 loop spans 14 amino acids. Germline CDR1 GTSNPN, CDR2 SVGIG (reference sequence). After removal of 6 bases from V and 6 bases from J, the junction contained 7 bases not matched to a gene. The CDR3 sequence: CACPGQGISGELFF. CDR3 sequence (DNA): TGTGCCTGTCCGGGACAGGGGATTTCCGGGGAGCTGTTTTTT.

V gene TRBV6-5 combines with J gene TRBJ2-3; TRBD1 is a possible D gene (5 bases). In germline, CDR1 is MNHEY, CDR2 SVGAGI. With 0 bases removed from V and 2 bases from J, the gap between germline ends came to 9 bases. This CDR3 comprises 15 residues. The CDR3 here is CASSYSNRFTDTQYF. CDR3 nucleotides: TGTGCCAGCAGTTACTCGAACAGGTTCACAGATACGCAGTATTTT.

The CDR3 loop reads CASSLGSGPYNEQFF. For the CDR3, the DNA is TGTGCCAGCAGCTTAGGTAGCGGGCCTTACAATGAGCAGTTCTTC. The chain has TRBV7-9 and TRBJ2-1, with 7 bases that match TRBD2. The CDR3 runs to 15 residues. Per germline, CDR1 SEHNR and CDR2 FQNEAQ (reference sequence). V gave up 1 base and J gave up 4 bases; unmatched junction bases: 4.

The chain joins TRBV14 to TRBJ1-5; a weak D match, TRBD1 (6 bases). Trimming removed 2 bases from V and 3 bases from J, with 17 bases in between. Per the germline V gene, CDR1 is SGHDN and CDR2 is FVKESK. This CDR3 spans 17 amino acids. Here the CDR3 reads CASSQHTGIGLNQPQHF. The CDR3 coding sequence is TGTGCCAGCAGCCAACATACAGGGATAGGACTCAATCAGCCCCAGCATTTT. Full variable domain (outside the CDR3, taken from reference TRBV14 and TRBJ1-5): EAGVTQFPSHSVIEKGQTVTLRCDPISGHDNLYWYRRVMGKEIKFLLHFVKESKQDESGMPNNRFLAERTGGTYSTLKVQPAELEDSGVYFCASSQHTGIGLNQPQHFGDGTRLSIL.

This clone has a single count. The rearrangement uses TRBV20-1 and TRBJ2-5; D might be TRBD1 (5 bases). The J call is uncertain, as TRBJ2-7 better fits the DNA end. Looked up from germline, CDR1 is DFQATT and CDR2 is SNEGSKA (reference sequence). The CDR3 loop spans 11 amino acids. CDR3 amino acids: CSAAPGYEQYF. The CDR3 coding sequence is TGCAGTGCTGCCCCAGGGTACGAGCAGTACTTC.

The chain recombines TRBV9 with TRBJ2-5; 7 bases align to TRBD2. CDR3 size: 17 residues. Germline lookup yields CDR1 SGDLS and CDR2 YYNGEE. Trimming took 0 bases from V and 7 from J; bases not matched to a gene: 15. DNA for the CDR3: TGTGCCAGCAGCGTAGATATCGAACGCGGGAGCCTAGGGACCCAGTACTTC. Translated, it gives CASSVDIERGSLGTQYF.

The chain employs TRBV7-3 and TRBJ2-5; no definite D call. The V gene lost 3 bases and the J gene lost 2 bases, with 7 bases spanning the gap. From germline, CDR1 is SGHTA and CDR2 FQGTGA. The CDR3 length is 13 residues. In nucleotides, the CDR3 is TGTGCCAGCAGCTTTGCCAGACAAGAGACCCAGTACTTC. Its translation: CASSFARQETQYF. The full variable domain, with the rest looked up from reference TRBV7-3 and TRBJ2-5, is GAGVSQTPSNKVTEKGKYVELRCDPISGHTALYWYRQSLGQGPEFLIYFQGTGAADDSGLPNDRFFAVRPEGSVSTLKIQRTERGDSAVYLCASSFARQETQYFGPGTRLLVL.